The clone carrying this T cell receptor beta chain occurred a few times. This entry comes from a study of blood T cell repertoires in COVID-19. Original methodology: Estimated nucleated cell counts came from reference gene primer amplification. Only in-frame clones appear in the TCRdb table, and some are missing; sequencing was by immunoSEQ multiplex PCR. V and J calls plus clone size are reproduced from that table; the DNA served to infer D and trimming. Altogether some 5,200 clones are present, roughly 88% being singletons, with the ten largest covering less than 3.5%. The CDR3 covers 13 residues. Germline lookup yields CDR1 ENHRY and CDR2 SYGVKD. The V end was cut by 10 bases, the J end by 9 bases, with 19 bases between.

The chain combines TRBV10-3 with TRBJ2-1; a weak D match, TRBD2 (5 bases). The sequenced sample was peripheral blood. The TCR originated in a woman of 80 years or more with acute or convalescent COVID-19. The CDR3 sequence: CATGGTSETEQFF. In DNA, the CDR3 is TGTGCCACCGGAGGCACATCGGAAACTGAGCAGTTCTTC.